The entry that follows covers one TCR beta chain sequence. The junction had 9 bases not matched to a gene; V was cut back by 4 bases and J by 5 bases. The CDR3 is made up of 15 amino acids. Germline assignment: CDR1 SGHDT and CDR2 YYEEEE. The table came from immunoSEQ multiplex PCR; TCRdb's copy has only in-frame clones and leaves some out. The data show about 330,000 clones, about 90% seen once. The data originate from a study of blood T cell repertoires in COVID-19. As for the study in general: COVID-19 samples from acute and convalescent phases originated in the United States, Italy and Spain.

This sequence originates from a woman aged 25 to 39 who had recovered from COVID-19. The sequenced sample was PBMCs or T cells enriched from blood (not recorded which). This chain uses TRBV5-6 with TRBJ2-7; 10 bases are a match to TRBD1. In DNA, the CDR3 is TGTGCCAGCAGCCAAATCGGACAGGGGGACGACGAGCAGTACTTC. Translating gives CASSQIGQGDDEQYF.